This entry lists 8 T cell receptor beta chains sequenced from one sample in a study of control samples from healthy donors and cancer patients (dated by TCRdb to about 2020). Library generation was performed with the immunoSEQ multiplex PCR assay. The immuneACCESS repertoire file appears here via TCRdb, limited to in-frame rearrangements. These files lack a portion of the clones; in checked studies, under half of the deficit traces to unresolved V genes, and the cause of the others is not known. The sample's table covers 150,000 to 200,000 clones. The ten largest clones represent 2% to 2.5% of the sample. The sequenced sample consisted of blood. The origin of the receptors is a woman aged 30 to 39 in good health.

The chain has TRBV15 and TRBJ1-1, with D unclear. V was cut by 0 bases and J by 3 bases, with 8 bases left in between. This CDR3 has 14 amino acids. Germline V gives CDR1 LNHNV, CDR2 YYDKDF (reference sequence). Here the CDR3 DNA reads TGTGCCACCAGCAGAGAACGGATTCACACTGAAGCTTTCTTT. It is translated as CATSRERIHTEAFF.

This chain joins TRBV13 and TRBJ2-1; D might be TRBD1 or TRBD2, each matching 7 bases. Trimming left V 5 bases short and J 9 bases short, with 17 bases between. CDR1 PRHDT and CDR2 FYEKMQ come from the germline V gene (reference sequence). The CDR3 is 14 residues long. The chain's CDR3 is CASSPRGGPSEQFF. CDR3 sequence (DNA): TGTGCCAGCAGCCCCAGGGGGGGGCCGAGTGAGCAGTTCTTC.

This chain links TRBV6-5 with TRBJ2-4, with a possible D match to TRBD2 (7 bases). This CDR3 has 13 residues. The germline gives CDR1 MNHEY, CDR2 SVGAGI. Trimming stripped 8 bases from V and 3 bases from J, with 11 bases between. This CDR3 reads CASAGAGKNIQYF. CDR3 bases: TGTGCCAGCGCGGGGGCTGGCAAAAACATTCAGTACTTC.

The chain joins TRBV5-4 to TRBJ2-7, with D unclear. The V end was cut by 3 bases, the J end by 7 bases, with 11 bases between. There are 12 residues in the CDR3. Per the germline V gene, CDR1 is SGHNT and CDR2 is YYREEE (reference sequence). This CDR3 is CASSSAWGEQYF. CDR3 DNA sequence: TGTGCCAGCAGCTCCGCTTGGGGTGAGCAGTACTTC.

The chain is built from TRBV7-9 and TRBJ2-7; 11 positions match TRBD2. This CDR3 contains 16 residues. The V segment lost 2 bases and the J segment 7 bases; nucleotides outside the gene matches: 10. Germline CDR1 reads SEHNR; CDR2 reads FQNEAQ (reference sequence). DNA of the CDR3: TGTGCCAGCAGCTTATTGGTTAGCGGGGGGGGCCCAGAGCAGTACTTC. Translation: CASSLLVSGGGPEQYF.

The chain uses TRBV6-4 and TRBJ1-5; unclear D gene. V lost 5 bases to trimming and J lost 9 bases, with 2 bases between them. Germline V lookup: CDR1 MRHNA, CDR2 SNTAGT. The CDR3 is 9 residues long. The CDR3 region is CASSTPQHF. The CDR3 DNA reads TGTGCCAGCAGTACGCCCCAGCATTTT.

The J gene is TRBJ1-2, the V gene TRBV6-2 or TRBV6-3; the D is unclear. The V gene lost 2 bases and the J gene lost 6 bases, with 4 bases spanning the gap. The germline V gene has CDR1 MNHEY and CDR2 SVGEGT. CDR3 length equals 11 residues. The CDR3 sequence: CASSYPNGYTF. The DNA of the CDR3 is TGTGCCAGCAGTTACCCGAATGGCTACACCTTC.

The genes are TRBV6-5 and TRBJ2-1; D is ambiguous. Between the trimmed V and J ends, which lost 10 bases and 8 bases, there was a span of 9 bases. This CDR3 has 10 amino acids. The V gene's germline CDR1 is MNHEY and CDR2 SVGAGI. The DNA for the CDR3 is TGTGCCACGAGGCTGGATGAGCAGTTCTTC. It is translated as CATRLDEQFF.